This passage covers 8 T cell receptor beta chains from one sample sequenced in a study of cytomegalovirus exposure and HLA in healthy donors. The PCR was carried out with 60 Vbeta primers and 13 Jbeta primers. Assay used: immunoSEQ multiplex PCR; TCRdb lists only in-frame clones, some missing. The repertoire consists of around 150,000 clones, with roughly four fifths occurring once and the leading ten covering 1%. Sequencing was performed on PBMCs. The receptors shown here come from a woman aged 40 to 50 in good health and CMV-seronegative.

This rearrangement joins TRBV27 to TRBJ1-5, with D unresolved. The germline CDR1 and CDR2 sequences are MNHEY and SMNVEV (reference sequence). V shed 5 bases and J shed 3 bases, with 17 bases lying between them. There are 16 residues in the CDR3. This chain's CDR3 is CASSPTFGITNQPQHF. In nucleotides, the CDR3 is TGTGCCAGCAGTCCAACCTTCGGTATTACCAATCAGCCCCAGCATTTT.

This clone was counted between two and nine times. The genes are TRBV29-1 and TRBJ2-3; D is possibly TRBD2 (5 bases). Germline V gene data show CDR1 as SQVTM and CDR2 as ANQGSEA. The CDR3 consists of 13 residues. V was shortened by 4 bases and J by 3 bases, with 11 bases between the two germline ends. The CDR3 region has the DNA TGCAGCGTTGTAAGCGGAATGACAGATACGCAGTATTTT. It encodes CSVVSGMTDTQYF.

V and J are TRBV6-6 and TRBJ1-5; D is undetermined. Per the germline V gene, CDR1 is MNHNY and CDR2 is SVGAGI (reference sequence). CDR3 length: 14 residues. Trimming removed 2 bases from V and 3 bases from J, with 8 bases in between. DNA of the CDR3: TGTGCCAGCAGTTACATGGCCCCCAATCAGCCCCAGCATTTT. It specifies CASSYMAPNQPQHF.

The chain employs TRBV30 and TRBJ2-7, with no clear D. V was cut by 2 bases and J by 3 bases, with 8 bases left in between. CDR3 length: 12 residues. The V gene's germline CDR1 is GTSNPN and CDR2 SVGIG (reference sequence). CDR3 nucleotides: TGTGCCTGGAGTCGGCGGATCTACGAGCAGTACTTC. This encodes CAWSRRIYEQYF.

The V and J genes are TRBV5-1 and TRBJ1-3; D is possibly TRBD1 (5 bases). The germline V gene encodes CDR1 SGHRS and CDR2 YFSETQ. The CDR3 extends over 16 amino acids. The V end lost 0 bases, the J end lost 0 bases, and 10 bases lay between the germline ends. CDR3 sequence (DNA): TGCGCCAGCAGCTTGGTACAGGCTTCCTCTGGAAACACCATATATTTT. It is translated as CASSLVQASSGNTIYF. Looking up the rest from reference TRBV5-1 and TRBJ1-3 gives the full variable domain: KAGVTQTPRYLIKTRGQQVTLSCSPISGHRSVSWYQQTPGQGLQFLFEYFSETQRNKGNFPGRFSGRQFSNSRSEMNVSTLELGDSALYLCASSLVQASSGNTIYFGEGSWLTVV.

The chain employs TRBV18 and TRBJ2-5; D perhaps matches TRBD1 (6 bases). Looked up from germline, CDR1 is KGHSH and CDR2 is LQKENI. There are 17 residues in the CDR3. Trimming removed 4 bases at V and 0 bases at J, with 18 bases between. CDR3 DNA: TGTGCCAGCTCACGAGACAGGTTCCGGACGTACCAAGAGACCCAGTACTTC. Protein product: CASSRDRFRTYQETQYF.

This sequence joins TRBV7-3 and TRBJ2-1; unclear D gene. V gave up 0 bases and J gave up 1 base, with 10 bases separating them. Germline V gene data show CDR1 as SGHTA and CDR2 as FQGTGA. The CDR3 totals 16 residues. CDR3 in DNA: TGTGCCAGCAGCTTAACTGCACAGCAGTCCTACAATGAGCAGTTCTTC. Translating gives CASSLTAQQSYNEQFF.

The genes are TRBV7-9 and TRBJ2-1; weak D call: TRBD1 (6 bases). V gave up 3 bases and J gave up 7 bases, with 7 bases separating them. The CDR3 covers 12 residues. CDR1 is SEHNR, CDR2 FQNEAQ, per germline (reference sequence). CDR3 amino acids: CASSFTGNEQFF. The CDR3 DNA sequence: TGTGCCAGCAGCTTTACAGGGAATGAGCAGTTCTTC.